This TCR beta chain was observed in a study of blood T cells in healthy people across ages. Study details: In model experiments, template switching was able to capture about one barcoded beta molecule for every two T cells that were present. Study results and caveats: The study could not conclusively compare naive and antigen-experienced cells, given its unsorted PBMCs.

There were healthy Caucasian individuals from Russia, aged about 6 to 95, serving as donors. No fewer than 5.5 micrograms of total RNA were isolated from every sample. The V gene end was trimmed by 2 bases and the J gene end by 7 bases; junction bases not matched to a gene: 9. This CDR3 is built from 14 residues. In germline, CDR1 is GTSNPN, CDR2 SVGIG (reference sequence). For the second PCR, which ran for roughly 7 to 11 cycles, a sample-barcoded 5' primer and a J-beta primer mix were used. One entry per CDR3 protein results from TCRdb running MiXCR on the 5' RACE reads. Here the sample spans approximately 2,000,000 distinct CDR3 sequences, more than 35% being singletons. About this clonotype: Its antigen is still unknown.

The clonotype comes from a human donor in good health. Material: blood. The chain uses TRBV30 and TRBJ2-7; TRBD1 matches at 9 bases. CDR3 nucleotides: TGTGCCTGGAGTACAAGACAGGGGGACGCGGAGCAGTACTTC. Translated: CAWSTRQGDAEQYF.